The rows below give T cell receptor beta chains drawn from one sample of a study of control samples from healthy donors and cancer patients. This table comes from immunoSEQ multiplex PCR, and its TCRdb copy is limited to in-frame clones, with some not included. In the table there are approximately 170,000 clones, roughly nine tenths of which are singletons. Input material: blood. The source is a woman in her twenties or thirties in good health. CDR3s leave out the opening cysteine and the closing phenylalanine or tryptophan.

TRBJ1-2 TRBV30 AWSVSGSGYT
TRBJ2-2 TRBV2 ASVRAPSGELF
TRBJ1-1 TRBV9 ASSPRGRGNTEAF
TRBJ2-5 TRBV11-2 ASSLPLMAGQETQY
TRBJ1-1 TRBV19 ASSSPGGEAF
TRBJ1-2 TRBV9 ASSADNRYGYT
TRBJ2-4 TRBV5-1 ASSLGQGNIQY
TRBJ2-1 TRBV3-1/TRBV3-2 ASTRTSGTPYNEQF
TRBJ2-1 TRBV6-4 ASSDTGLAGGGEQF
TRBJ2-1 TRBV19 ASSIEGGLAGFYNEQF
TRBJ2-1 TRBV5-1 ASSLGTGGSLSSYNEQF
TRBJ2-7 TRBV24-1 ATSDSRRGAYEQY
TRBJ2-1 TRBV7-9 ASSLDRDYSTYNEQF
TRBJ2-3 TRBV6-2/TRBV6-3 ASSYTLFTDTQY
TRBJ2-2 TRBV5-1 ASSFLAGVRTGELF
TRBJ2-5 TRBV27 ASRVLAGGQETQY
TRBJ2-7 TRBV7-2 ASSNRDSLYEQY
TRBJ2-7 TRBV6-6 ASSYRRDPPYEQY
TRBJ2-7 TRBV7-6 ASSLEQGWEQY
TRBJ2-3 TRBV24-1 ATSVLSGRGDTQY
TRBJ2-7 TRBV28 ASSLGLDYEQY
TRBJ2-1 TRBV4-3 ASSQEVSQGEQF
TRBJ1-2 TRBV10-3 AIRASGVNYGYT
TRBJ1-5 TRBV3-1/TRBV3-2 ASSQATGTGGWSQPQH